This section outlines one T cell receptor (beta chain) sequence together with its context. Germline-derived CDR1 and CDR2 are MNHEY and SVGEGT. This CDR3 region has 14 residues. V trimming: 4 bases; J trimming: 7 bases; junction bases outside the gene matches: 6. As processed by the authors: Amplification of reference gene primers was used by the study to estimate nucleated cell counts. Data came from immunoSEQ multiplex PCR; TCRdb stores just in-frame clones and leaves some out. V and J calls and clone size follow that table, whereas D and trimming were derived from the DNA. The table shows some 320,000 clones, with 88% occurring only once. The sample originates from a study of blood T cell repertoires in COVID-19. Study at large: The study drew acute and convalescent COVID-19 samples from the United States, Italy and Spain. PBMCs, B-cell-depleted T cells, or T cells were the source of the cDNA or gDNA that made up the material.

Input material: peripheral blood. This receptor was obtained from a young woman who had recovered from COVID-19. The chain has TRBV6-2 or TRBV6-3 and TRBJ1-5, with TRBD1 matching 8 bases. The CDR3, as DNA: TGTGCCAGCAGTTTTGGGACAGGAACACAGCCCCAGCATTTT. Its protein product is CASSFGTGTQPQHF.